This TCR beta chain was recovered during a study of OX40 agonist ivuxolimab in advanced cancers. Overall study context: A history of anti-PD-1, anti-PD-L1 or anti-CTLA-4 therapy was acceptable, and about 37% had some. Partial responses were achieved by three patients: one hepatocellular carcinoma, two cutaneous melanoma. General observations from the study: Clonal expansion by week 6 occurred in CD4+ and CD8+ blood T cells (at 0.1 to 3.0 mg/kg).

Points on this clone: Its matching antigen is unknown.

TCRdb's copy holds only in-frame clones and misses some; the assay was immunoSEQ multiplex PCR. The data show fewer than 100,000 clones, under 90% seen once. Germline values: CDR1 SGHAT, CDR2 FQNNGV. The CDR3 covers 15 residues. With 5 bases removed from V and 1 base from J, the gap between germline ends came to 14 bases. Samples of blood were obtained at baseline, on cycle 4 day 1, and on cycle 7 day 1. The specimen was CD4+ or CD8+ T cells sorted from blood, collected in a trial of the OX40 agonist ivuxolimab. The V and J genes are TRBV11-2 and TRBJ1-1; perhaps TRBD1 as D (6 bases). The TCR sequence derives from an adult with an advanced solid tumor such as melanoma, head and neck, liver or kidney cancer. The CDR3, as DNA: TGTGCCAGCAGCGTCAGGGGAACCCCGAACACTGAAGCTTTCTTT. This translates into CASSVRGTPNTEAFF.